This TCR beta chain was recovered during a study of T cell changes during pregnancy in multiple sclerosis. Repertoires were generated with immunoSEQ multiplex PCR, while TCRdb's copy carries only in-frame clones and drops some. The repertoire consists of about 24,000 clones, with more than 90% occurring once and the leading ten covering 9.4%. Germline V gene sequence: CDR1 SEHNR, CDR2 FQNEAQ (reference sequence). V was pared by 5 bases and J by 2 bases, with 17 bases between. This CDR3 comprises 16 residues. This chain connects TRBV7-9 to TRBJ2-3, with D maybe TRBD1 (6 bases). The material sequenced was CD8+ T cells from peripheral blood mononuclear cells, taken in the third trimester of pregnancy. The TCR was taken from a female donor in good health, enrolled as a control in a pregnancy study. The CDR3 DNA reads TGTGCCAGCAGCCCATGGACAGACTTCATCACAGATACGCAGTATTTT. This translates into CASSPWTDFITDTQYF.